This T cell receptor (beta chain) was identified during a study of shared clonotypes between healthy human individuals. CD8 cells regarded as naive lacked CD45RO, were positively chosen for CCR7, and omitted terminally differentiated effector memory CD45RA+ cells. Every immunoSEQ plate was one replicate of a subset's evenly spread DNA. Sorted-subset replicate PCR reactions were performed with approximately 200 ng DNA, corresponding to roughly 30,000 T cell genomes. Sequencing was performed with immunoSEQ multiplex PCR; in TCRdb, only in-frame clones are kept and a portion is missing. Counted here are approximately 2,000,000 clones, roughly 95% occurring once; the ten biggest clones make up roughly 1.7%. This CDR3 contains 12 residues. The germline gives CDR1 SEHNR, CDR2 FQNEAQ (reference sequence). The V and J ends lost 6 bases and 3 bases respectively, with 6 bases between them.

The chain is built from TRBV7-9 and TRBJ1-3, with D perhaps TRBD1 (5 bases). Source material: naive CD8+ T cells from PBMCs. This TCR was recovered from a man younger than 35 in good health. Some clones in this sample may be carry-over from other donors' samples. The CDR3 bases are TGTGCCAGCAGTGACAGTGGAAACACCATATATTTT. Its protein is CASSDSGNTIYF.